This entry is about one T cell receptor beta chain. Its antigen is not known. Before the COVID-19 pandemic, during about 2010-2018, CD4+ T cells were taken from unexposed donors. Isolation of CD4+ T cells took place after about 9 days in culture. The sample originates from a study of CD4 T cells in relation to SARS-CoV-2 and coronaviruses. Overall study results and limits: Around 60% of donors had memory CD4+ clonotypes crossrecognizing SARS-CoV-2 and common cold coronavirus spike.

Sequencing was performed with immunoSEQ multiplex PCR; in TCRdb, only in-frame clones are kept and a portion is missing. This repertoire shows about 23,000 clones, about 80% found once; its top ten account for 25% to 35%. The clonotype was recovered from a human donor in good health. The sequenced material came from CD4+ T cells from PBMCs, cultured in vitro.

CDR3 residues: CASSISAGRGYTF. The CDR3 coding sequence is TGTGCCAGTAGTATCAGCGCGGGGCGCGGCTACACCTTC. The chain recombines TRBV19 with TRBJ1-2; perhaps TRBD1 as D (5 bases). CDR1 and CDR2 (germline): LNHDA, SQIVND (reference sequence). The CDR3 runs to 13 residues. With 3 bases removed from V and 8 bases from J, the gap between germline ends came to 13 bases.